A selection of T cell receptor beta chains follows, all from one sample in a study of T-cell reconstitution after alpha-beta-depleted transplantation in children. TCRdb analysed the PCR reads with MiXCR anew, one entry per CDR3 protein. The sample lists approximately 120,000 distinct CDR3 sequences, around 9.8% occurring once. The sample here was PBMCs, mostly from graft donor cells, taken 180 days after TCRalphabeta/CD19-depleted stem cell transplant. These receptors came from a girl under three years old who had a stem cell transplant for combined immunodeficiency, so the T cells may come from the graft donor. Both conserved end residues are part of each CDR3. The order of the fields is CDR3 protein, CDR3 DNA, J gene, V gene, D gene, clone size. A D gene is named only where the DNA matches it firmly. The size field is filled for only some rows; it gives once, few, many or a size class.

CASSLAGPNGYTF,TGTGCCAGCAGCTTAGCGGGCCCAAACGGCTACACCTTC,TRBJ1-2,TRBV7-2,-,-
CASRQGQGTTGELFF,TGTGCCAGCAGACAGGGACAGGGGACCACCGGGGAGCTGTTTTTT,TRBJ2-2,TRBV12-3/TRBV12-4,TRBD1,few
CASSPHSSSYEQYF,TGTGCCAGCAGCCCCCACTCAAGCTCCTACGAGCAGTACTTC,TRBJ2-7,TRBV7-2,-,-
CASSYTGGYEQYF,TGCGCCAGCAGCTATACAGGGGGTTACGAGCAGTACTTC,TRBJ2-7,TRBV5-1,TRBD1,-
CSARDRERPSSYEQYF,TGCAGTGCTAGAGATCGGGAGCGTCCGAGCTCCTACGAGCAGTACTTC,TRBJ2-7,TRBV20-1,-,many
CASKLAGGYEQFF,TGTGCCAGCAAACTAGCGGGAGGATATGAGCAGTTCTTC,TRBJ2-1,TRBV7-2,TRBD2,-
CSARGLRTDTQYF,TGCAGTGCTAGGGGACTACGCACAGATACGCAGTATTTT,TRBJ2-3,TRBV20-1,TRBD2,few
CASSLAITGAETQYF,TGTGCCAGCAGCTTGGCCATTACAGGGGCCGAGACCCAGTACTTC,TRBJ2-5,TRBV5-6,TRBD1,few
CASSQDILAGGELFF,TGCGCCAGCAGCCAAGATATCCTCGCTGGCGGGGAGCTGTTTTTT,TRBJ2-2,TRBV4-3,-,many
CASSSGGEETQYF,TGTGCCAGCAGTTCGGGGGGGGAGGAGACCCAGTACTTC,TRBJ2-5,TRBV12-3/TRBV12-4,TRBD2,-
CASSLAGRTSYGYTF,TGTGCCAGCAGCTTAGCGGGCAGGACCTCATATGGCTACACCTTC,TRBJ1-2,TRBV7-2,-,many
CASSEALRSGDTDTQYF,TGTGCCAGCAGTGAAGCGCTAAGGTCAGGCGACACAGATACGCAGTATTTT,TRBJ2-3,TRBV6-1,-,-
CASSQDLGGTDTQYF,TGTGCCAGCAGCCAAGATTTAGGGGGCACAGATACGCAGTATTTT,TRBJ2-3,TRBV4-2,-,few
CASSLLRAGHELWGNEQFF,TGCGCCAGCAGCTTATTAAGGGCAGGACACGAACTTTGGGGCAATGAGCAGTTCTTC,TRBJ2-1,TRBV5-1,-,-
CASSPPALTDTQYF,TGTGCCAGCTCACCACCGGCTCTAACAGATACGCAGTATTTT,TRBJ2-3,TRBV18,-,few
CSASLFGYEQYF,TGCAGTGCTAGCCTCTTTGGGTACGAGCAGTACTTC,TRBJ2-7,TRBV20-1,-,-
CASSVVSMSSYNEQFF,TGTGCCAGCAGCGTAGTCAGCATGAGCTCCTACAATGAGCAGTTCTTC,TRBJ2-1,TRBV9,-,many
CASSPRPGREAFF,TGTGCCAGCAGTCCCCGACCGGGCCGCGAAGCTTTCTTT,TRBJ1-1,TRBV27,-,-
CASSLLPPRDTGELFF,TGTGCCAGCAGCCTACTCCCCCCGAGGGACACCGGGGAGCTGTTTTTT,TRBJ2-2,TRBV7-2,-,many
CASSRQLLAGLSGANVLTF,TGCGCCAGCAGCCGACAACTACTAGCGGGCCTCTCTGGGGCCAACGTCCTGACTTTC,TRBJ2-6,TRBV4-3,TRBD2,-
CASSGGQETQYF,TGTGCCAGCAGTGGGGGCCAAGAGACCCAGTACTTC,TRBJ2-5,TRBV28,-,-
CASRQVGGWYNEQFF,TGCGCCAGCAGGCAGGTGGGGGGCTGGTACAATGAGCAGTTCTTC,TRBJ2-1,TRBV23-1,-,-
CASSLGTGPGANVLTF,TGTGCCAGCAGCCTAGGGACAGGGCCTGGGGCCAACGTCCTGACTTTC,TRBJ2-6,TRBV5-5,TRBD1,few
CASNGIRLAGGNEQFF,TGCGCCAGCAACGGGATCCGACTAGCGGGAGGCAATGAGCAGTTCTTC,TRBJ2-1,TRBV5-1,TRBD2,-
CASRRLGLAVEETQYF,TGTGCCAGTCGCCGCCTGGGACTAGCGGTTGAAGAGACCCAGTACTTC,TRBJ2-5,TRBV12-3/TRBV12-4,TRBD2,few
CASSHRQGANTEAFF,TGTGCCAGCAGCCACCGACAGGGAGCGAACACTGAAGCTTTCTTT,TRBJ1-1,TRBV7-9,TRBD1,few
CASSPGRPAYEQYF,TGTGCCAGCAGTCCGGGACGGCCCGCCTACGAGCAGTACTTC,TRBJ2-7,TRBV6-1,-,few
CASSFWGRVGSYEQYF,TGTGCCAGCAGTTTTTGGGGGAGGGTCGGGTCCTACGAGCAGTACTTC,TRBJ2-7,TRBV12-3/TRBV12-4,TRBD2,-
CASSQDPGGRGGYTF,TGTGCCAGCAGCCAAGATCCAGGGGGGCGAGGAGGCTACACCTTC,TRBJ1-2,TRBV14,TRBD1,few
CASSHDGQGPGELFF,TGTGCCAGCAGCCACGACGGACAGGGACCCGGGGAGCTGTTTTTT,TRBJ2-2,TRBV6-1,TRBD1,-
CASSSSRAGEHEQYF,TGTGCCAGCAGCTCCTCGCGAGCGGGAGAGCACGAGCAGTACTTC,TRBJ2-7,TRBV7-2,TRBD2,-
CASSQDLSGRIYNEQFF,TGTGCCAGCAGCCAAGATCTTAGCGGGAGGATTTACAATGAGCAGTTCTTC,TRBJ2-1,TRBV4-2,TRBD2,-
CASSLVDYKNTEAFF,TGCGCCAGCAGCTTGGTGGACTATAAGAACACTGAAGCTTTCTTT,TRBJ1-1,TRBV5-1,-,few
CASSRRTSGSTDTQYF,TGTGCCAGCAGTCGAAGGACTAGCGGGAGCACAGATACGCAGTATTTT,TRBJ2-3,TRBV6-2/TRBV6-3,TRBD2,-
CASSVLETSETQYF,TGTGCCAGCAGTGTACTCGAGACCTCAGAGACCCAGTACTTC,TRBJ2-5,TRBV2,-,-
CSARGKGAPNSYEQYF,TGCAGTGCTAGGGGCAAGGGGGCTCCGAATTCCTACGAGCAGTACTTC,TRBJ2-7,TRBV20-1,TRBD1,-
CASRGTGGGINSPLHF,TGTGCCAGCAGGGGGACAGGGGGCGGAATCAATTCACCCCTCCACTTT,TRBJ1-6,TRBV12-3/TRBV12-4,TRBD1,few
CSALPASGYTF,TGCAGTGCCCTTCCTGCTAGTGGCTACACCTTC,TRBJ1-2,TRBV20-1,-,many
CSASTAVGTYEQYF,TGCAGTGCTAGTACGGCGGTTGGAACCTACGAGCAGTACTTC,TRBJ2-7,TRBV20-1,-,few